Listed here is a single TCR beta chain. Method: immunoSEQ multiplex PCR; TCRdb's copy keeps in-frame clones and lacks some. The repertoire holds some 150,000 clones, with 83% as singletons. These data come from a study of blood T cell repertoires in COVID-19. The V segment lost 5 bases and the J segment 1 base; nucleotides outside the gene matches: 9. Germline values: CDR1 LNHNV, CDR2 YYDKDF (reference sequence). CDR3 size: 16 residues. The sequenced sample consisted of PBMCs or T cells enriched from blood (not recorded which). The rearrangement uses TRBV15 and TRBJ1-2; 8 bases map to TRBD1. This sequence originates from a woman in her forties or fifties who had recovered from COVID-19. The DNA for the CDR3 is TGTGCCACCAGCCCCCACGACAGGGGCAGTAACTATGGCTACACCTTC. Its protein product is CATSPHDRGSNYGYTF.